This T cell receptor beta chain emerged from a study of blood T cell repertoires in COVID-19. The overall study: Samples representing acute and convalescent COVID-19 were sourced from the United States, Italy and Spain. From T cells, B-cell-depleted T cells, or PBMCs came the material, which was cDNA or gDNA.

Per the original data handling: Estimation of nucleated cell counts relied on the amplification of reference gene primers. Assay: immunoSEQ multiplex PCR; the TCRdb copy retains only in-frame clones and omits some. That table is the source of V, J and clone size, and D and trimming were worked out from the DNA. This sample carries about 150,000 clones, approximately 80% of them seen once, and the ten largest clones take around 6.7%. Sequenced material: peripheral blood. This receptor was identified in a woman between 50 and 59 years old in a cohort sampled during active or convalescent COVID-19.

In DNA, the CDR3 is TGTGCCAGCAGTTACGGAGGGACCAAAAACATTCAGTACTTC. It translates to CASSYGGTKNIQYF. The rearrangement links TRBV6-2 or TRBV6-3 to TRBJ2-4; TRBD2 might be the D (6 bases). Trimming took 2 bases from V and 2 from J, leaving 7 bases between them. Looked up from germline, CDR1 is MNHEY and CDR2 is SVGEGT. This CDR3 is built from 14 residues.